This T cell receptor beta chain was documented in a study of regulatory T cells in long-lasting Graves disease. This clonotype was recorded at least ten times. The junction departs from the called germline gene at one end, perhaps through a read error. Germline V CDR1 and CDR2: DFQATT, SNEGSKA (reference sequence). The CDR3 length is 10 residues. Time point given: newly diagnosed GD, antithyroid drugs for less than 3 months. From RNA extracted from PBMCs, the TCR library was made. The authors built TCR beta libraries using iRepertoire HTBI primers and Arm-PCR of CDR3 regions. Via MiXCR, TCRdb re-called the multiplex PCR reads, giving one row per CDR3 protein. The data show a few hundred thousand distinct CDR3 sequences, 14% seen once. These data also featured in a second study, about T cells in Graves' hyperthyroidism and ophthalmopathy. That study reports: Researchers found most expanded thyroid clonotypes above 0.001 in blood as well. Before onset, by a median of around six months, the model predicted ophthalmopathy.

Sequenced material: peripheral blood mononuclear cells (PBMCs), taken at new diagnosis, from a patient treated with antithyroid drugs. The receptor comes from a woman between 45 and 60 years old with Graves disease. This sequence joins TRBV20-1 and TRBJ2-1; 8 positions agree with TRBD2. The CDR3 DNA reads as TGCAGTGCCACGACTAGCGAGTATACATTC. Protein: CSATTSEYTF.